The present entry profiles one T cell receptor (beta chain) with its context. This clonotype was seen ten or more times. This receptor's antigen is unknown. No base quality values were provided; no much bigger clone lies one nucleotide off. This entry comes from a study of glioma-infiltrating T cells (dated by TCRdb to 2016 to 2017). Study-wide context: Low-grade gliomas were WHO grade II oligodendrogliomas or astrocytomas, and glioblastomas were WHO grade IV tumors sampled at initial rather than recurrent diagnosis. TCR alpha- and beta-chain repertoires were sequenced from glioma tissue, non-neoplastic brain tissue and matched peripheral blood mononuclear cells. To gauge divergence between tissue and blood T-cell populations, every tissue-infiltrating repertoire was compared against the peripheral blood repertoire from the same patient. The sequencing target for blood libraries was about 4.5- to 11-fold coverage of about a million peripheral T cells. Glioma patients received dexamethasone for six or fewer days before surgery. Three low-grade glioma patients, 7 to 9 primary glioblastoma patients and three non-glioma patients contributing non-neoplastic brain tissue were included in the paired cohort.

The CDR3 contains 16 residues, cysteine and phenylalanine counted. Just the 48-base CDR3 DNA is kept, in frame starting at base 1. From a lookup of the germline V gene, CDR1 and CDR2 are MGHRA and YSYEKL. Cut back by 4 bases and 0 bases, the V and J ends lie 13 bases apart. Immediately after resection, surgical brain or tumor specimens were cryofrozen in liquid nitrogen, with peripheral blood cells collected concurrently. The iRepertoire nested amplicon-rescue multiplex PCR (arm-PCR) platform was used to amplify TCR alpha and beta CDR3 regions from RNA. One-step reverse transcription and amplification used about 95-450 ng of tissue mRNA or PBMC total RNA as input. Following bead purification, Illumina adapters were added by a secondary multiplex PCR, and libraries between 200 and 400 bp were gel-purified. Internal 6-nucleotide barcodes were carried by the libraries and were used for demultiplexing. The libraries were sequenced on an Illumina MiSeq using 2x220 or 2x250 nucleotide paired-end reads. Regarding the original processing steps: Paired reads were merged using FLASH 1.2.11 and were aligned to the GRCh37 human genome using BWA-MEM, after which TRA and TRB reads were extracted. V and J assignment used an IMGT-derived reference of cassette sequences and CDR3 motifs that included pseudogenes. Reads were translated in three frames, and productive CDR3s were defined by a C…FGXG motif without stop codons. A clonotype was defined as a unique combination of a V-J cassette pair and a CDR3 amino acid sequence. Filtering of reads was based on Hamming distance, with the threshold set by the sequence error rate of each sample in mapped regions. TCRdb ran its own pipeline on the public reads, namely fastp trimming at Q25 and MiXCR clone calling, and kept in-frame beta chains. Every CDR3 protein is listed once, alongside the most common genes and DNA of its rows. For this entry, the V and J calls and clone size follow TCRdb and not the study's own pipeline. The sample data list 300,000 to 450,000 distinct CDR3 sequences, and about 40% of these were observed just once. Around 13% of the sample is in the top ten clones.

What the work shows at the level of the full study, not this receptor alone: VJ-independent divergence between tissue and blood was below expectation in non-neoplastic patients but above expectation in all gliomas, especially low-grade gliomas. Group comparisons rested on small numbers: three non-neoplastic, three low-grade glioma and about 8 glioblastoma patients. Patients with low tissue-blood divergence were marked by a signature set of shared blood CDR3 motifs, and this signature set was depleted in highly divergent patients. Only a very small number of CDR3 sequences turned up in both tissue and blood, a result put down to high CDR3 diversity combined with limited sampling.

The TCR sequence derives from a human donor with low-grade glioma or glioblastoma, undergoing nonglioma brain surgery, or in good health (not recorded which). The chain uses TRBV4-1 and TRBJ1-3; the best D guess is TRBD1, with 6 bases matching. The sequencing sample was made of glioma tissue, nonneoplastic brain tissue, or PBMCs (not recorded which). The nucleotide sequence is TGCGCCAGCAGCCTGGGTCAGGGGCCCTCTGGAAACACCATATATTTT. This yields the protein CASSLGQGPSGNTIYF.